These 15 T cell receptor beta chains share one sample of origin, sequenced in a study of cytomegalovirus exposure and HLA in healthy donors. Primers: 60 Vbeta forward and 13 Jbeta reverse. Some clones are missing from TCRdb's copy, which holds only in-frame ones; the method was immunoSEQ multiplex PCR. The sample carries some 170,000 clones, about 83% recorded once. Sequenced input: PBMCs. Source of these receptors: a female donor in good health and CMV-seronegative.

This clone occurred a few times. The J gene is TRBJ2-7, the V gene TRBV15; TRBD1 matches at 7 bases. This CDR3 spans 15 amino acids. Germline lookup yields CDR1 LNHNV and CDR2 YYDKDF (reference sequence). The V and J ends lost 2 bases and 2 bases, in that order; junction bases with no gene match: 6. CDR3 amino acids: CATSRIGTEAYEQYF. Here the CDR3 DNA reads TGTGCCACCAGCAGAATTGGGACAGAAGCCTACGAGCAGTACTTC.

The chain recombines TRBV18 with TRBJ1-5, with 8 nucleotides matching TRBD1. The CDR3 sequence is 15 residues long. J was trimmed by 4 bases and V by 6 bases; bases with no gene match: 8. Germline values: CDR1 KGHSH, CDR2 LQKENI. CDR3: CASSTGQGGNQPQHF. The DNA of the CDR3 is TGTGCCAGCTCCACCGGACAGGGTGGGAATCAGCCCCAGCATTTT.

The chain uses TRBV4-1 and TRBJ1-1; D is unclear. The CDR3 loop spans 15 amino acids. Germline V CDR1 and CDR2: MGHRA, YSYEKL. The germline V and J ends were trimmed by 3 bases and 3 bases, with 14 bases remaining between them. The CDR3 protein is CASSHVGMADTEAFF. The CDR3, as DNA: TGCGCCAGCAGCCATGTGGGTATGGCGGACACTGAAGCTTTCTTT.

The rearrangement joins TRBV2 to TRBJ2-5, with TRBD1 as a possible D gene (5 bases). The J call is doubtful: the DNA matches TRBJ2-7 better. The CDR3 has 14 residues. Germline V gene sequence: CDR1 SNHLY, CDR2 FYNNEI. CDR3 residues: CASSEARGSYEQYF. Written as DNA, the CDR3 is TGTGCCAGCAGTGAGGCAAGGGGTTCCTACGAGCAGTACTTC.

The CDR3 loop is CASSKDSYGYTF. As DNA, the CDR3 is TGTGCCAGCAGCAAAGACAGTTATGGCTACACCTTC. This chain joins TRBV6-5 and TRBJ1-2; maybe TRBD1 (5 bases). V lost 6 bases to trimming and J lost 5 bases, with 10 bases between them. Germline CDR1 and CDR2: MNHEY and SVGAGI. The CDR3 has 12 residues.

CDR3 nucleotide sequence: TGCGCCAGCAGCCAAGAAGTGGCGGTCGCCGGGGCCAACGTCCTGACTTTC. Translating gives CASSQEVAVAGANVLTF. The chain is built from TRBV4-1 and TRBJ2-6, with no clear D. Germline values: CDR1 MGHRA, CDR2 YSYEKL. The ends were cut back, 0 bases at V and 4 bases at J, with 13 bases in the middle. There are 17 residues in the CDR3.

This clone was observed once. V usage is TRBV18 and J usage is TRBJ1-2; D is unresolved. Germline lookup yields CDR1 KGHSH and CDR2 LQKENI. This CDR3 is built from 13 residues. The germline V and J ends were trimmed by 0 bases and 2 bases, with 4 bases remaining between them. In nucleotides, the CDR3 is TGTGCCAGCTCACCACCGAGGAACTATGGCTACACCTTC. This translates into CASSPPRNYGYTF.

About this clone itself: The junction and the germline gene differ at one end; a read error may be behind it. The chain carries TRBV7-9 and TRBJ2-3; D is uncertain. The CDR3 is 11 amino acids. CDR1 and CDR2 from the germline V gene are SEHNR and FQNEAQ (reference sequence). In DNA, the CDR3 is TGTTCCAGCAGCTCAACAGATACGCAGTATTTT. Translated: CSSSSTDTQYF.

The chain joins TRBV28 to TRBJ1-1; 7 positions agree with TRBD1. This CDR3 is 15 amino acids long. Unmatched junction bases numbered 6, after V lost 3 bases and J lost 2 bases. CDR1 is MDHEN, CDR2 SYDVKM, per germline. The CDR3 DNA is TGTGCCAGCAGTTTGAAGGGGGCTGGAAACACTGAAGCTTTCTTT. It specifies CASSLKGAGNTEAFF.

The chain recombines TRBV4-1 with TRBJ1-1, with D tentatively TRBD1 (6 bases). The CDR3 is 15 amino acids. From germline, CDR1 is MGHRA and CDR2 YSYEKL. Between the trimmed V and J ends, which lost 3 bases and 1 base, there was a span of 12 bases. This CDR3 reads CASSQTGASNTEAFF. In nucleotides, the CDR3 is TGCGCCAGCAGCCAGACAGGTGCTTCGAACACTGAAGCTTTCTTT.

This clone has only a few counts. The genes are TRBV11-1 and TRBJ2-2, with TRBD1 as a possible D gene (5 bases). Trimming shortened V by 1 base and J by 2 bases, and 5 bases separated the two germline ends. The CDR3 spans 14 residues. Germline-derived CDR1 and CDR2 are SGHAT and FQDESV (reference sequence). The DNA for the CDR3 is TGTGCCAGCAGCTTAGGGGGCAACACCGGGGAGCTGTTTTTT. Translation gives CASSLGGNTGELFF.

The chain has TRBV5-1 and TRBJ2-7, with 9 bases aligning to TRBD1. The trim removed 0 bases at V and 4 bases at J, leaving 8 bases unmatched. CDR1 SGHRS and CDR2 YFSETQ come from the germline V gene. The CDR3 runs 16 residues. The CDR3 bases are TGCGCCAGCAGCTTGGGCGGGACAGGGTCGGGGTACGAGCAGTACTTC. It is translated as CASSLGGTGSGYEQYF.

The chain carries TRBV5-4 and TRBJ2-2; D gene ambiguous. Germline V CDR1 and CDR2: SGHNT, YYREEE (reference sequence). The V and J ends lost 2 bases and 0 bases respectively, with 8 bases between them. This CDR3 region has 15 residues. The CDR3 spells CASSFERTNTGELFF. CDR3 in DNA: TGTGCCAGCAGCTTTGAGCGAACGAACACCGGGGAGCTGTTTTTT.

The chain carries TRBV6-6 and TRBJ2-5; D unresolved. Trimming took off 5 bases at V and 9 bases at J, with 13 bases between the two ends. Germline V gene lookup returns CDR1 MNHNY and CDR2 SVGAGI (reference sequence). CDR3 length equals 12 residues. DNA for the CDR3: TGTGCCAGCAGTCCGAATTCCGAGGCCCAGTACTTC. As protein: CASSPNSEAQYF.

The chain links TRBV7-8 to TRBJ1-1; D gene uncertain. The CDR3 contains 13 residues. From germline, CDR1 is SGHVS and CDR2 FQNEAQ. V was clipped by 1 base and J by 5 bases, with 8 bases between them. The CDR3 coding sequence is TGTGCCAGCAGCTTAGAGAGGAGGACTGAAGCTTTCTTT. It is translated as CASSLERRTEAFF.